The present entry profiles one T cell receptor (beta chain) with its context. The protocol was immunoSEQ multiplex PCR, while the TCRdb copy is restricted to in-frame clones and leaves out a portion. The sample has 50,000 or so clones, over 85% seen once. This sample stems from a study of blood T cell repertoires in COVID-19. This CDR3 has 15 residues. Trimming removed 4 bases at V and 4 bases at J, with 19 bases between. In germline, CDR1 is GTSNPN, CDR2 SVGIG (reference sequence). Material for sequencing was peripheral blood. The chain recombines TRBV30 with TRBJ1-2, with a tentative D call TRBD1 (6 bases). This TCR came from a man aged 55 to 70 with COVID-19, enrolled during active disease. The CDR3 loop is CAWTLGGDEGYGYTF. CDR3 DNA: TGTGCCTGGACCTTAGGGGGGGACGAGGGCTATGGCTACACCTTC.